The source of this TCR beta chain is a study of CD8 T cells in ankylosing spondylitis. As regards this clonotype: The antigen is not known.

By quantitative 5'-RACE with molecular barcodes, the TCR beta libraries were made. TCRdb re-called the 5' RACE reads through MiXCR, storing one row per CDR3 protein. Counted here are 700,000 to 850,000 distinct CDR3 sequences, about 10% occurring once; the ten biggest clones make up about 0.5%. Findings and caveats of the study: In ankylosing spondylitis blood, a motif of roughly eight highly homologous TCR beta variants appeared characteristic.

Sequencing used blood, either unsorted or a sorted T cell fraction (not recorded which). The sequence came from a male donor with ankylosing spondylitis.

Here the CDR3 reads CATSRATGGYTF. The CDR3 DNA reads TGTGCCACCAGCAGAGCTACAGGCGGCTACACCTTC. This chain joins TRBV15 and TRBJ1-2; D perhaps matches TRBD1 (5 bases). CDR1 and CDR2 (germline): LNHNV, YYDKDF (reference sequence). V lost 1 base to trimming and J lost 8 bases, with 8 bases between them. This CDR3 is built from 12 residues.